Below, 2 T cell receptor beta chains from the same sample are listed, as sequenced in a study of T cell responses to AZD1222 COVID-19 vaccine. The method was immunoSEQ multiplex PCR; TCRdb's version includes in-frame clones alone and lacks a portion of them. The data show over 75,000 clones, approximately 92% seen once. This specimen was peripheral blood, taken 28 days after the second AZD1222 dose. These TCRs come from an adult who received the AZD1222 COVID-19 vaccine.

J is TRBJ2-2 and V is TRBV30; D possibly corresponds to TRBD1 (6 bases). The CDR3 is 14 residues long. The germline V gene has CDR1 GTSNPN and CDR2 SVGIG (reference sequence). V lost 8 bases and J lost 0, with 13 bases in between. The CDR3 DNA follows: TGTGCCGTACAGGGTGATGCGAACACCGGGGAGCTGTTTTTT. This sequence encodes CAVQGDANTGELFF.

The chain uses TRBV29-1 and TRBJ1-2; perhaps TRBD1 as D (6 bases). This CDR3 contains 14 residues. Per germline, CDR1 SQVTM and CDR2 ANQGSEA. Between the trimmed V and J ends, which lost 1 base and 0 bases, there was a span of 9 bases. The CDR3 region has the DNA TGCAGCGTTGAAGGACAGGTGGCTAACTATGGCTACACCTTC. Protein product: CSVEGQVANYGYTF.